This T cell receptor (beta chain) derives from a study of beta chain features in type 1 diabetes (dated by TCRdb to about 2018). For the study in its entirety: No differences in mean age, gender distribution, total cell number or subset yield were found between patients and healthy donors. In the study, TCRB repertoires of sorted circulating CD4+ T cell subsets from recently diagnosed type 1 diabetes patients were compared with those of matched healthy donors. A total of roughly 99 million sorted cells were examined across all samples, and the number of cells per subset was strongly correlated with RNA yield. Regulatory and stem cell-like memory subsets were obtained from only 8 patients and roughly eight healthy donors, while naive and central memory subsets were obtained from all 30 or so donors. Findings and caveats that apply to the study as a whole: Because cDNA rather than genomic DNA was sequenced, highly expressing activated cells could have been over-represented, although no difference in activation and CD3 levels was found between groups. Only small numbers of individuals were included in the HLA sub-analyses, which left unresolved whether HLA type had any influence on TCRB rearrangement. The naive, central memory and regulatory TCRB repertoires appeared to resemble one another more closely among patients than among healthy donors. In all four CD4+ subsets, TCRB CDR3 length was moderately but significantly shorter in type 1 diabetes patients. At VDJ recombination sites, type 1 diabetes patients had fewer insertions and more deleted nucleotides, which implies abnormalities in thymic rearrangement. Shorter templates might have been favored by PCR, but patient and control samples were amplified and corrected together, so both groups would have been affected equally by any skew.

The junction carries 7 bases between V and J, which are trimmed by 4 bases and 3 bases respectively. Based on the germline V gene (reference sequence), the CDR1 and CDR2 sequences are DFQATT and SNEGSKA. There are 11 amino acids in the CDR3, from cysteine to phenylalanine inclusive. Only the CDR3 part of the read is kept: 33 bases, read in frame from the first base. Each donor gave one peripheral blood draw, approximately 110 mL on average, collected into heparinised tubes. Using a panel that included CD45RO, CCR7, CD25, CD127, CD95 and CD27, naive, central memory, regulatory and stem cell-like memory CD4+ T cells were sorted on a BD FACSAria II. All sorted populations exceeded 95% purity. Right away, PBMCs were isolated by Lymphoprep density gradient centrifugation and were stained directly, with no culture step. So that batch effects would be minimized, each experiment stained and sorted samples in pairs, pairing one healthy donor with one patient.

All of the isolated RNA was reverse transcribed with the High Capacity cDNA Reverse Transcription Kit, so expressed TCRB transcripts were sequenced. Deep immunoSEQ sequencing was applied to naive, central memory and regulatory T cell samples, giving an average of about 3.7 million total reads per sample. After sorted cells were lysed in RLT buffer, RNA was extracted with DNase-treated RNeasy Micro or Mini kits, with the choice depending on cell number. Each cell subset was processed on its own to prevent cross-contamination, while patient and healthy donor samples were processed together. TCRB sequences were amplified from cDNA with the immunoSEQ multiplex PCR, producing 87-bp fragments spanning the CDR3 region. Sequencing of the amplicons was done on the Illumina HiSeq platform. The study's own analysis went as follows. PCR bias was corrected computationally using synthetic template baselines, and reads within Hamming distance 2 were collapsed, with unmergeable singletons discarded. Reads were aligned against IMGT to assign V, D and J genes, CDR3 length and insertions or deletions at six rearrangement sites. Within each subset, clonotype counts were normalized to sorted cell number, after which true diversity and Gini coefficients were computed with the tcR R package. The overlap coefficient, calculated on TCRB nucleotide sequences, was used to quantify repertoire sharing. Out-of-frame TCRB sequences from naive cells were analyzed to stand in for the pre-selection repertoire. The table comes from immuneACCESS by way of TCRdb, which keeps in-frame sequences with V and J called. Part of the clones is missing from these tables; in studies checked, under half for an unresolved V gene and the rest for unknown reasons. For V, J and clone size, that table is used; D and trimming come from the DNA. The sample yields approximately 250,000 clones; 9% to 10% were counted once. Jointly, the top ten make up just under 0.035% of the sample.

This clone turned up a few times. Its antigen is currently not known. Base qualities are not at hand, and no much larger clone is one base apart. Sequencing used naive CD4+ T cells from blood. The cell subset or site label for this specimen denotes: true naive CD4+ T cells. This chain joins TRBV20-1 to TRBJ2-7; the D segment could be TRBD1, given 5 matching bases. The TCR was taken from a woman aged 18-29 years in good health. The CDR3 reads CSATGIYEQYF. The DNA reads as follows: TGCAGTGCTACAGGGATCTACGAGCAGTACTTC.